This T cell receptor (beta chain) stems from a study of metastatic and nonmetastatic thyroid tumors. All patients were untreated before thyroid surgery. The CDR3 runs to 15 residues. V was pared by 0 bases and J by 15 bases, with 14 bases of the junction left unmatched. Germline V gives CDR1 MNHNS, CDR2 SASEGT. TCRdb reprocessed the PCR reads using MiXCR. The repertoire holds thousands of clones, with approximately 20% as singletons. This clone came up a few times. The chain employs TRBV6-1 and TRBJ2-1; 7 bases line up with TRBD1. This receptor was taken from a male donor with papillary thyroid cancer or a benign thyroid nodule (not recorded which). Some clones in this sample may be carry-over from other donors' samples. Material: adjacent normal tissue. Written as DNA, the CDR3 is TGTGCCAGCAGTGAAGCCAAAGCAGGGGGAAATGCTGCGTTCTTC. Translation gives CASSEAKAGGNAAFF.